This entry concerns a single T cell receptor beta chain. The V end was cut by 0 bases, the J end by 8 bases, with 14 bases between. CDR3 length equals 14 residues. Germline CDR1 reads SGHRS; CDR2 reads YFSETQ. This specimen belongs to a study of blood T cell repertoires in COVID-19. Study-level information: Some COVID-19 samples were acute and others convalescent; all came from the United States, Italy and Spain. PBMCs, B-cell-depleted T cells, or T cells provided the cDNA or gDNA that made up the material.

In the original analysis: How many nucleated cells were present was estimated from reference gene primer amplification. Measured with immunoSEQ multiplex PCR; TCRdb has only the in-frame clones, and not every one. The D gene and trimming were derived from the DNA, and the V and J assignments and clone size from that table. The data hold 95,000 to 150,000 clones, with 70% to 90% observed a single time. The TCR sequence derives from a woman aged 45-65 years with acute or convalescent COVID-19. Sequenced material: peripheral blood. V is TRBV5-1 and J is TRBJ1-2, with a possible D match to TRBD1 (5 bases). The CDR3 DNA reads TGCGCCAGCAGCTTGGAGTGGGCCTCAGGGGGCTACACCTTC. Translated, it gives CASSLEWASGGYTF.